The 18 T cell receptor beta chains below were found in one sample sequenced in a study of T cells in Graves' hyperthyroidism and ophthalmopathy. Amplification of TCR beta CDR3 regions used RNA as the template. The HTBI primer set was used in a first-round RT-PCR of the TCR CDR3. TCRdb passed the multiplex PCR reads through MiXCR, listing each CDR3 protein once. Of about 600,000 distinct CDR3 sequences in the sample, around 16% are singletons; the top ten hold approximately 3.5%. The sequencing sample was made of blood. The receptors come from a middle-aged woman with Graves' ophthalmopathy.

This clonotype was counted at least ten times. The V gene is TRBV20-1, the J gene TRBJ1-2; D is undetermined. CDR1 is DFQATT and CDR2 is SNEGSKA in the germline V gene (reference sequence). This CDR3 region has 13 residues. Trimming removed 4 bases at V and 5 bases at J, with 14 bases between. The CDR3 spells CSAIRRAEYGYTF. CDR3 in DNA: TGCAGTGCTATTCGAAGGGCAGAATATGGCTACACCTTC.

There are a few counts of this clonotype. V gene TRBV4-1 combines with J gene TRBJ1-1, with TRBD1 as a possible D gene (5 bases). The length of the CDR3 is 14 residues. Germline CDR1 and CDR2: MGHRA and YSYEKL. The ends were cut back, 0 bases at V and 4 bases at J, with 9 bases in the middle. The CDR3 DNA sequence: TGCGCCAGCAGCCAAGATATCGGGGGCACTGAAGCTTTCTTT. It encodes CASSQDIGGTEAFF.

In this sample, this clonotype turned up many times. The CDR3 bases are TGCAGTGCTTTAATCAGGGACAGGGGGCTTCTGGACATTCAGTACTTC. Encoded protein: CSALIRDRGLLDIQYF. J is TRBJ2-4 and V is TRBV20-1, with 12 bases lining up with TRBD1. There are 16 residues in the CDR3. Per the germline V gene, CDR1 is DFQATT and CDR2 is SNEGSKA (reference sequence). J gave up 8 bases and V 5 bases, and 13 bases lay outside the gene matches.

This clonotype was detected many times. The chain carries TRBV5-1 and TRBJ1-1; D perhaps matches TRBD1 (5 bases). The germline V and J ends were trimmed by 1 base and 5 bases, with 15 bases remaining between them. The CDR3 has 15 amino acids. Per the germline V gene, CDR1 is SGHRS and CDR2 is YFSETQ. The chain's CDR3 is CASSLFEGRETEAFF. The CDR3 coding sequence is TGCGCCAGCAGCTTGTTCGAGGGGAGGGAAACTGAAGCTTTCTTT.

This clonotype was recorded once. This may be a read error, as it is one base from a much larger clone. The chain carries TRBV2 and TRBJ2-7; TRBD2 agrees at 7 bases. Germline assignment: CDR1 SNHLY and CDR2 FYNNEI. This CDR3 region has 12 residues. The CDR3 protein is CVSGDGPYEQYF. As DNA, the CDR3 is TGTGTCAGCGGGGACGGTCCCTACGAGCAGTACTTC.

This clonotype was recorded many times. The CDR3 region has the DNA TGTGCCAGCAAGAAACACGGAGGGGGCCAAGAGACCCAGTACTTC. As protein: CASKKHGGGQETQYF. This chain connects TRBV27 to TRBJ2-5, with D tentatively TRBD1 or TRBD2 (6 bases each). The V end was cut by 7 bases, the J end by 1 base, with 16 bases between. The CDR3 extends over 15 amino acids. CDR1 is MNHEY, CDR2 SMNVEV, per germline (reference sequence).

This clonotype was counted ten times or more. The chain links TRBV3-1 to TRBJ2-3, with a tentative D call TRBD2 (5 bases). V was clipped by 6 bases and J by 3 bases, with 7 bases between them. The CDR3 spans 12 residues. Looked up from germline, CDR1 is LGHDT and CDR2 is YNNKEL (reference sequence). The DNA for the CDR3 is TGTGCCAGCAGTCTAGCAACAGATACGCAGTATTTT. Translation: CASSLATDTQYF.

In this sample, this clonotype turned up many times. The chain joins TRBV18 to TRBJ1-4; D possibly corresponds to TRBD1 (6 bases). This CDR3 is 14 amino acids long. Trimming cost V 3 bases and J 7 bases, with 12 bases left between them. Germline CDR1 is KGHSH and CDR2 is LQKENI. CDR3 residues: CASSPEGGSEKLFF. As DNA, the CDR3 is TGTGCCAGCTCACCCGAAGGGGGATCTGAAAAACTGTTTTTT. Combining the CDR3 with reference TRBV18 and TRBJ1-4 gives the whole variable domain NAGVMQNPRHLVRRRGQEARLRCSPMKGHSHVYWYRQLPEEGLKFMVYLQKENIIDESGMPKERFSAEFPKEGPSILRIQQVVRGDSAAYFCASSPEGGSEKLFFGSGTQLSVL.

The chain combines TRBV15 with TRBJ2-1; tentative D call: TRBD1 (6 bases). The CDR3 spans 14 residues. Germline V gives CDR1 LNHNV, CDR2 YYDKDF (reference sequence). The ends were cut back, 7 bases at V and 8 bases at J, with 18 bases in the middle. The CDR3: CATNPGAYSDEQFF. The CDR3 nucleotides are TGTGCCACCAACCCAGGGGCTTATAGCGATGAGCAGTTCTTC.

The chain carries TRBV9 and TRBJ1-4; a weak D match, TRBD1 (5 bases). There are 16 residues in the CDR3. The germline V gene encodes CDR1 SGDLS and CDR2 YYNGEE. The V end lost 2 bases, the J end lost 7 bases, and 18 bases lay between the germline ends. Here the CDR3 reads CASSVGVGGRGEKLFF. The CDR3 nucleotides read TGTGCCAGCAGCGTGGGGGTCGGAGGGAGAGGTGAAAAACTGTTTTTT.

The table lists this clonotype with many counts. V and J are TRBV30 and TRBJ2-5; D is possibly TRBD2 (5 bases). Trimming removed 7 bases from V and 2 bases from J, with 8 bases in between. Per germline, CDR1 GTSNPN and CDR2 SVGIG (reference sequence). The length of the CDR3 is 11 residues. DNA for the CDR3: TGTGCCTCGGGGAGACAAGAGACCCAGTACTTC. Amino acid sequence: CASGRQETQYF.

The gene calls are TRBV19 and TRBJ2-2; 14 positions agree with TRBD2. V was pared by 4 bases and J by 5 bases, with 9 bases of the junction left unmatched. From germline, CDR1 is LNHDA and CDR2 SQIVND (reference sequence). The CDR3 is 18 amino acids. CDR3 in DNA: TGTGCCAGTAGTACGCAGAGACTAGCGGGAGGGGGGACCGGGGAGCTGTTTTTT. This sequence encodes CASSTQRLAGGGTGELFF. Together with reference TRBV19 and TRBJ2-2, the CDR3 gives the full variable domain: DGGITQSPKYLFRKEGQNVTLSCEQNLNHDAMYWYRQDPGQGLRLIYYSQIVNDFQKGDIAEGYSVSREKKESFPLTVTSAQKNPTAFYLCASSTQRLAGGGTGELFFGEGSRLTVL.

The chain employs TRBV20-1 and TRBJ2-1; 10 bases line up with TRBD2. There are 14 residues in the CDR3. Germline CDR1 reads DFQATT; CDR2 reads SNEGSKA (reference sequence). V gave up 4 bases and J gave up 9 bases; unmatched junction bases: 9. CDR3 region: CSAKTGTSVREQFF. In DNA form, the CDR3 reads TGCAGTGCTAAGACCGGGACTAGCGTTCGTGAGCAGTTCTTC.

This clonotype was observed a handful of times. The chain has TRBV6-1 and TRBJ1-3; the D is unclear. The CDR3 length is 14 residues. Trimming took 5 bases from V and 4 from J, leaving 12 bases between them. Germline CDR1 is MNHNS and CDR2 is SASEGT. The CDR3 spells CASSPAGQGNTIYF. The CDR3 region has the DNA TGTGCCAGCAGTCCTGCCGGGCAGGGAAACACCATATATTTT.

This clonotype came up many times. The chain carries TRBV18 and TRBJ2-1; no reliable D call. Germline V gene lookup returns CDR1 KGHSH and CDR2 LQKENI. The CDR3 loop spans 11 amino acids. V lost 6 bases to trimming and J lost 11 bases, with 11 bases between them. The CDR3 nucleotides are TGTGCCAGCTCCCCCGACAAGCAGCAGTTCTTC. As protein: CASSPDKQQFF.

This clonotype has just a few counts. This chain joins TRBV10-1 and TRBJ2-1; 11 positions match TRBD2. V gave up 0 bases and J gave up 7 bases; unmatched junction bases: 5. CDR1 and CDR2 (germline): WNHNN, SYGVQD (reference sequence). The CDR3 contains 16 residues. This CDR3 reads CASSESRLAGQNEQFF. CDR3 nucleotides: TGCGCCAGCAGTGAGTCGCGACTAGCGGGACAAAATGAGCAGTTCTTC.

The CDR3 region is CASSVSSGSLETQYF. CDR3 nucleotide sequence: TGTGCCAGCAGCGTGAGTAGCGGGAGTTTGGAGACCCAGTACTTC. The rearrangement uses TRBV27 and TRBJ2-5; the match to TRBD2 covers 9 bases. The CDR3 is 15 amino acids. V lost 6 bases, J lost 5 bases, and 10 bases stayed unmatched. The germline V gene encodes CDR1 MNHEY and CDR2 SMNVEV (reference sequence).

The V gene is TRBV3-1, the J gene TRBJ2-5; 11 nucleotides agree with TRBD1. Germline-derived CDR1 and CDR2 are LGHDT and YNNKEL (reference sequence). V was clipped by 4 bases and J by 4 bases; unmatched bases: 5. This CDR3 has 15 amino acids. CDR3 region: CASSPSGTGGETQYF. CDR3 nucleotide sequence: TGTGCCAGCAGCCCCTCCGGGACAGGGGGAGAGACCCAGTACTTC.